The TCR beta chain under discussion was sequenced for a study of cytomegalovirus exposure and HLA in healthy donors (dated by TCRdb to the late 2010s). Notes on the research overall: An earlier analysis of several hundred of the donors reported about 250 Gb of sequence data and 100 million to 130 million unique TCR beta sequences from 150 million to 200 million T cells. Genome-wide SNP genotypes for about three fifths of the roughly 670 donors were used in a later genetic analysis, which treated that subset as a discovery cohort. Typing coverage varied by locus: roughly 629-630 donors for A, B, C, DRB1 and DQB1; approximately 500 for DQA1; around 570 for DPA1; more than 450 for DPB1. To predict cytomegalovirus infection status, the study brought together high-throughput TCR immunosequencing, statistical association of individual TCRs with disease status, and machine learning. Because of strong linkage in the cohort, roughly 5 DR-DQ haplotypes were treated as single units for association and clustering. The genetic ancestry cluster associated with self-reported Caucasian donors included around four fifths of the 350 to 500 genotyped donors. In an earlier analysis of 587 of the donors, high-throughput TCR beta sequencing was used to judge whether each TCR beta V gene segment behaved as functional or pseudogenic. Approximately 300 gigabases of sequencing data and around 80 million unique TCR sequences made up an early release that covered over 550 HLA-typed donors. To study patterns of TCR occurrence, a later analysis re-analyzed previously published TCR beta repertoires from 666 donors and added high-resolution HLA genotyping. Rather than drawing on any new phenotypic data, the later analysis identified candidate immune exposures from TCR beta sequences and the way those sequences occurred across donors. Across roughly 420 genotyped donors of the cohort, an average of approximately 240,000 unique TCR beta nucleotide sequences per donor were sequenced, and 15% to 20% of those sequences were non-productive. The study was designed to test whether signatures of past pathogen exposure could be identified by cataloging public T cell receptors. Every discovery cohort repertoire had been produced on one sequencing platform. Donor age, sex, ethnicity and CMV serostatus were compiled alongside the repertoire data. The study used immunosequencing to profile the T cell repertoires of several hundred subjects and linked those repertoires to cytomegalovirus serostatus. Along with the approximately 700-subject first cohort, a separate validation cohort of around 110 different subjects was used. Class I and class II HLA loci were covered by the typing at four-digit resolution. Results the study describes overall, beyond this receptor: The 87-base-pair reads could not distinguish some IMGT-functional V segments, including TRBV6-2 and TRBV6-3, so those segments were excluded. A further reported finding was that TCR beta sequences accurately predicted the HLA-A and HLA-B alleles for most subjects in the first cohort. Presence/absence analyses assumed roughly uniform sequencing depth across donors, an assumption that may not hold. In an earlier analysis of under 600 of the donors, most TCR beta V segments were observed in productive rearrangements about 90% or about 30% of the time, broadly matching IMGT annotations. The authors suggested that the approach could potentially be extended to other disease states and immunological phenotypes. In a later analysis, HLA-associated TCR beta chains were found to be more clonally expanded and to have lower generation probabilities than equally common non-associated chains. According to a later genetic analysis, donors in an Asian-associated ancestry cluster had fewer N-insertions in productive TCRs than the approximately 610-donor mean. Most CMV-associated TCR beta chains appeared to be HLA-restricted in a later analysis, and the HLA associations seemed to be driven largely by CMV exposure. A cluster of highly shared sequence variants was judged likely to be a technical artifact of the sequencing pipeline. Because HLA typing was missing for some donors at each locus, association tests included only the typed subset. Correlated functional status among segregating V segments might reflect linkage disequilibrium, but an unknown experimental factor could not be ruled out. The only immune exposure information available for the cohort was CMV serostatus. While some public TCRs were present in many individuals, most TCR sequences turned up only very rarely across donors. The classifier was reported to diagnose cytomegalovirus status with high specificity and sensitivity in both the original cohort and the validation cohort. A later analysis reported that several top co-occurrence clusters appeared linked to parvovirus B19, influenza, CMV and Epstein-Barr virus. The study gave a list of under 200 TCR beta chains associated with cytomegalovirus. Three of the identified cytomegalovirus-associated TCR beta chains were confirmed in vitro to be specific for cytomegalovirus antigens. A later analysis associated 16,951 TCR beta sequences with specific HLA alleles at a false discovery rate of 0.05. In a later analysis, TCR association rates were found to vary across HLA loci, with the most associated TCRs seen for DRB1 alleles and the fewest for HLA-C alleles. Approximately 18 rarely observed V segments, including chromosome 9 orphons, were excluded from the earlier analysis of a few hundred of the donors because counts were too low. A later genetic analysis associated a missense DCLRE1C variant with V-gene and J-gene trimming of TCR beta chains, and an independent cohort replicated the association. This cohort had only TCR beta chains sequenced, and the lack of alpha or paired-chain data limited which features could be detected. Assigning TCR associations to individual alleles was difficult when HLA alleles, especially DR and DQ, strongly co-occurred.

This clone showed up just once. Its antigen is not yet known. Per-base qualities were not stored, and no clone one base away is much larger. Libraries were built with the immunoSEQ multiplex PCR assay. For the multiplex PCR, a mixture combining 60 forward primers for TCR Vbeta segments and 13 reverse primers for TCR Jbeta segments was used. A multiplex PCR assay on genomic DNA amplified the CDR3 region of rearranged TCR beta genes. Amplified TCR beta libraries were sequenced as 87-base-pair reads on the Illumina HiSeq System. In the authors' own workflow: A later analysis counted approximately 74 million unique TCR beta chains across the 690 or so repertoires, and 9.5 million to 11 million of these chains were shared by at least two donors. A nearest-neighbor algorithm error-corrected the raw reads and collapsed the reads into unique sequences, merging closely related sequences to remove PCR and sequencing errors. Alignment of CDR3 sequences to IMGT reference sequences was used to assign V, D and J gene segments. For a sequence to be retained, a match of at least six nucleotides to both a V gene segment and a J gene segment was required. Rearrangements were classified as productive when the CDR3 lacked stop codons and remained in frame with V and J, and all other rearrangements were classified as non-productive. Following IMGT convention, CDR3 was defined as the stretch from the second conserved V-encoded cysteine up to the conserved J-encoded phenylalanine. Sequences without an unambiguous match to a single V gene segment were excluded from the earlier analysis of 450 to 650 of the donors. An earlier analysis of 587 of the donors classified V segments as functional when productive rearrangements were above 56.7% and as segregating when the standard deviation between donors was above 5%. To diagnose cytomegalovirus status from the catalog of TCR beta chain sequences, a statistical classification framework was built. A later analysis assigned V and J genes by comparing TCR nucleotide sequences with IMGT/GENE-DB human TR gene sequences. Using the TCRdist pipeline, a later analysis assigned CDR3 sequences along with most-parsimonious VDJ recombination scenarios. A later analysis defined each TCR beta chain by its CDR3 amino acid sequence plus V-gene family, and excluded reads lacking a unique V-gene family. A later analysis removed roughly 590 highly shared, low-generation-probability nucleotide sequences to deal with suspected cross-contamination and a sequencing artifact. In a later analysis, a clonal expansion index was calculated for each public chain from normalized within-repertoire ranks of inferred template counts. In a later analysis, generation probabilities were computed using a VDJ recombination model fitted to out-of-frame rearrangements, and the results were checked against IGoR. Hypergeometric tests were used in a later analysis to score TCR-TCR, TCR-HLA and TCR-CMV co-occurrence, with a repertoire-size bias correction applied to the TCR pairs. A later analysis estimated false discovery rates by permuting HLA or CMV assignments 20 times. In a later analysis, co-occurring TCRs were grouped using DBSCAN, and TCRdist sequence similarity was added for clustering within HLA-allele-positive subsets. Repertoires with fewer than 30,000 or more than 120,000 public chains, plus five repertoires with anomalous nucleotide sharing, were excluded from co-occurrence clustering. Imported from immuneACCESS, the table was reduced by TCRdb to in-frame sequences with V and J called. These copies leave out some clones; in studies compared against another copy, an unresolved V gene accounts for under half, and the cause of the remainder is not known. For V, J and clone size, that table is used; D and trimming come from the DNA. The sample yields 75,000 to 90,000 clones; roughly 80% were counted once. The biggest ten clones account for around an eighth of the sample.

The CDR3 sequence holds 14 residues, the cysteine and phenylalanine included. The retained sequence is limited to the CDR3, 42 bases, with the frame set at the first base. CDR1 and CDR2 (SGHDT, YYEEEE) derive from the germline V gene. Germline trimming amounts to 4 bases on V and 4 bases on J, with 6 as the count of junction bases outside the gene matches. The cohort consisted of hundreds of healthy bone marrow donors. Cohort members were all nominally healthy when sampled, although unrecorded immune exposures were likely present. CMV serostatus was recorded as positive for about 300 and negative for about 50% of the roughly 670 cohort members, whereas no CMV serostatus was recorded for the donor in question. A peripheral blood sample was provided by each donor, and peripheral blood mononuclear cells were used for TCR beta sequencing. Genomic DNA was extracted from the blood cell samples with the Qiagen DNeasy Blood Extraction Kit.

The rearranged chain carries TRBV5-6 and TRBJ1-1; 8 junctional bases match TRBD1. The source is a human donor in good health. Sample: PBMCs. This receptor has the CDR3 CASSLTGESTEAFF. The DNA sequence reads TGTGCCAGCAGCCTGACAGGGGAGAGCACTGAAGCTTTCTTT.